The T cell receptor (beta chain) described here comes from a study of blood T cell repertoires in COVID-19. Study summary: Sources were T cells, B-cell-depleted T cells, or PBMCs; the material itself was cDNA or gDNA.

Sequenced by immunoSEQ multiplex PCR; TCRdb stores in-frame clones only, minus some. The repertoire holds about 69,000 clones, with around 88% as singletons. Seattle cases were enrolled at active infection and followed longitudinally. V gave up 3 bases and J gave up 5 bases, with 4 bases separating them. In germline, CDR1 is LGHDT, CDR2 YNNKEL (reference sequence). This CDR3 comprises 12 residues. This chain uses TRBV3-1 (or the pseudogene TRBV3-2) with TRBJ2-2; no clear D gene. The sequence was collected from a man in his forties with COVID-19, enrolled during active disease. The sequenced material came from peripheral blood. In DNA form, the CDR3 reads TGTGCCAGCAGCCAGACAACCGGGGAGCTGTTTTTT. Protein: CASSQTTGELFF.